This T cell receptor beta chain derives from a study of response to subunit inactivated influenza vaccine. The CDR3 is 15 amino acids. J lost 2 bases, V lost 5 bases, and 8 bases had no gene match. In TCRdb, the RT-PCR reads were re-called with MiXCR into one record per CDR3 protein. The sample yields fewer than 400,000 distinct CDR3 sequences, around a fifth seen once. This clonotype was counted between two and nine times. The sequenced sample was PBMCs from blood, obtained about 19 months after vaccination. J is TRBJ1-2 and V is TRBV12-3 or TRBV12-4; TRBD1 matches 7 bases. The origin of this receptor is a man between 45 and 75 years old who received an inactivated influenza vaccine. Written as DNA, the CDR3 is TGTGCCAGCAGTAGCCTAATGACAGGGAACTATGGCTACACCTTC. This translates into CASSSLMTGNYGYTF.